This is a list of T cell receptor beta chains from one sample in a study of T cells in Graves' hyperthyroidism and ophthalmopathy. A single record per CDR3 protein comes from TCRdb applying MiXCR to the multiplex PCR reads. Among 300,000 to 450,000 distinct CDR3 sequences, roughly 15% were seen once, and the ten largest hold about 20%. The sequencing sample was made of blood. These receptors were collected from a woman aged 25 to 39 with Graves' ophthalmopathy. Both conserved end residues are part of each CDR3. The order of the fields is clone size, D gene, V gene, J gene, CDR3 length, CDR3 protein, CDR3 DNA. D genes are given only for firm matches. Rows give clone size only sometimes, using once, few, many, or a class for an expanded clone.

clone size: many
D gene: TRBD1
V gene: TRBV28
J gene: TRBJ1-2
CDR3 length: 16
CDR3 protein: CASSLTGTGGVFGYTF
CDR3 DNA: TGTGCCAGCAGTTTAACCGGGACAGGGGGCGTTTTTGGCTACACCTTC

clone size: many
D gene: TRBD1
V gene: TRBV7-8
J gene: TRBJ2-2
CDR3 length: 17
CDR3 protein: CASSFSPGQGNTGELFF
CDR3 DNA: TGTGCCAGCAGCTTTTCCCCGGGACAGGGGAACACCGGGGAGCTGTTTTTT

clone size: many
D gene: NA
V gene: TRBV2
J gene: TRBJ1-6
CDR3 length: 14
CDR3 protein: CASSDIDLAVPLHF
CDR3 DNA: TGTGCCAGCAGTGACATCGACCTCGCGGTGCCCCTCCACTTT

clone size: many
D gene: NA
V gene: TRBV20-1
J gene: TRBJ2-1
CDR3 length: 16
CDR3 protein: CSARMAQGLKENEQFF
CDR3 DNA: TGCAGTGCCCGAATGGCGCAGGGGCTTAAGGAAAATGAGCAGTTCTTC

clone size: NA
D gene: NA
V gene: TRBV5-1
J gene: TRBJ2-3
CDR3 length: 14
CDR3 protein: CASTDPGKTDTQYF
CDR3 DNA: TGCGCCAGCACAGACCCGGGGAAGACAGATACGCAGTATTTT

clone size: many
D gene: NA
V gene: TRBV20-1
J gene: TRBJ1-1
CDR3 length: 14
CDR3 protein: CSPPVWFLDTEAFF
CDR3 DNA: TGCAGTCCCCCGGTGTGGTTTTTAGACACTGAAGCTTTCTTT

clone size: few
D gene: NA
V gene: TRBV4-1
J gene: TRBJ2-3
CDR3 length: 15
CDR3 protein: CASSQGGARTDTQYF
CDR3 DNA: TGCGCCAGCAGCCAGGGGGGGGCGCGCACAGATACGCAGTATTTT

clone size: few
D gene: NA
V gene: TRBV6-1
J gene: TRBJ2-5
CDR3 length: 14
CDR3 protein: CASSPQARAETQYF
CDR3 DNA: TGTGCCAGCAGCCCCCAGGCCAGGGCAGAGACCCAGTACTTC

clone size: many
D gene: NA
V gene: TRBV28
J gene: TRBJ1-2
CDR3 length: 12
CDR3 protein: CASSLQITGYTF
CDR3 DNA: TGTGCCAGCAGTTTGCAGATTACCGGCTACACCTTC

clone size: many
D gene: TRBD2
V gene: TRBV15
J gene: TRBJ2-7
CDR3 length: 17
CDR3 protein: CATSREPSGEPYYEQYF
CDR3 DNA: TGTGCCACCAGCAGAGAGCCCAGCGGGGAACCTTACTACGAGCAGTACTTC

clone size: NA
D gene: TRBD2
V gene: TRBV2
J gene: TRBJ2-3
CDR3 length: 15
CDR3 protein: CASSPFSGGGNTQYF
CDR3 DNA: TGTGCCAGCAGTCCGTTTAGCGGGGGGGGGAATACGCAGTATTTT

clone size: many
D gene: NA
V gene: TRBV12-3/TRBV12-4
J gene: TRBJ1-2
CDR3 length: 14
CDR3 protein: CASSLGSGDYGYTF
CDR3 DNA: TGTGCCAGCAGTTTAGGATCCGGGGATTATGGCTACACCTTC

clone size: few
D gene: NA
V gene: TRBV20-1
J gene: TRBJ2-3
CDR3 length: 15
CDR3 protein: CSARPGRGDTDTQYF
CDR3 DNA: TGCAGTGCTAGACCGGGCAGGGGGGACACAGATACGCAGTATTTT

clone size: many
D gene: NA
V gene: TRBV12-3/TRBV12-4
J gene: TRBJ2-5
CDR3 length: 12
CDR3 protein: CASSQGTETQYF
CDR3 DNA: TGTGCCAGCAGTCAAGGCACAGAGACCCAGTACTTC

clone size: many
D gene: TRBD1
V gene: TRBV9
J gene: TRBJ1-4
CDR3 length: 18
CDR3 protein: CASSATGGDLATNEKLFF
CDR3 DNA: TGTGCCAGCAGCGCTACAGGGGGAGACCTTGCAACTAATGAAAAACTGTTTTTT

clone size: NA
D gene: TRBD1
V gene: TRBV11-3
J gene: TRBJ1-3
CDR3 length: 15
CDR3 protein: CASSPRTGTGNTIYF
CDR3 DNA: TGTGCCAGCAGCCCGCGGACAGGCACCGGAAACACCATATATTTT

clone size: many
D gene: NA
V gene: TRBV13
J gene: TRBJ1-4
CDR3 length: 15
CDR3 protein: CASSSGSSTNEKLFF
CDR3 DNA: TGTGCCAGCAGCTCGGGGTCCTCAACTAATGAAAAACTGTTTTTT

clone size: NA
D gene: NA
V gene: TRBV10-2
J gene: TRBJ2-5
CDR3 length: 12
CDR3 protein: CASSDRDETQYF
CDR3 DNA: TGCGCCAGCAGTGACAGGGATGAGACCCAGTACTTC

clone size: many
D gene: TRBD2
V gene: TRBV6-1
J gene: TRBJ2-3
CDR3 length: 18
CDR3 protein: CASSEAIAGGPGADTQYF
CDR3 DNA: TGTGCCAGCAGTGAAGCTATAGCGGGGGGGCCCGGGGCAGATACGCAGTATTTT

clone size: NA
D gene: NA
V gene: TRBV24-1
J gene: TRBJ1-4
CDR3 length: 15
CDR3 protein: CATSDPGTTGEKLFF
CDR3 DNA: TGTGCCACCAGTGATCCCGGGACGACCGGGGAAAAACTGTTTTTT

clone size: many
D gene: NA
V gene: TRBV7-9
J gene: TRBJ2-3
CDR3 length: 13
CDR3 protein: CASTPLSTDTQYF
CDR3 DNA: TGTGCCAGCACCCCCCTCAGCACAGATACGCAGTATTTT

clone size: NA
D gene: NA
V gene: TRBV25-1
J gene: TRBJ1-6
CDR3 length: 15
CDR3 protein: CASSEKPGYNSPLHF
CDR3 DNA: TGTGCCAGCAGTGAAAAACCGGGTTACAATTCACCCCTCCACTTT

clone size: few
D gene: NA
V gene: TRBV10-3
J gene: TRBJ2-2
CDR3 length: 14
CDR3 protein: CAISLGGSTGELFF
CDR3 DNA: TGTGCCATCAGTTTGGGGGGATCCACCGGGGAGCTGTTTTTT

clone size: NA
D gene: TRBD2
V gene: TRBV20-1
J gene: TRBJ2-3
CDR3 length: 14
CDR3 protein: CSAAGAGGTDTQYF
CDR3 DNA: TGCAGTGCAGCGGGGGCGGGGGGCACAGATACGCAGTATTTT

clone size: few
D gene: NA
V gene: TRBV6-7
J gene: TRBJ1-5
CDR3 length: 15
CDR3 protein: CASSLRDQVGQPQHF
CDR3 DNA: TGTGCCAGCAGTCTAAGGGACCAAGTTGGGCAGCCCCAGCATTTT

clone size: few
D gene: NA
V gene: TRBV7-3
J gene: TRBJ1-2
CDR3 length: 14
CDR3 protein: CASSLDDAGIGYTF
CDR3 DNA: TGTGCCAGCAGCTTAGACGATGCGGGGATTGGCTACACCTTC

clone size: NA
D gene: NA
V gene: TRBV6-5
J gene: TRBJ2-1
CDR3 length: 15
CDR3 protein: CASSYEGDLYNEQFF
CDR3 DNA: TGTGCCAGCAGTTACGAGGGAGATCTGTACAATGAGCAGTTCTTC

clone size: few
D gene: NA
V gene: TRBV20-1
J gene: TRBJ1-4
CDR3 length: 13
CDR3 protein: CSARGVSGEKLFF
CDR3 DNA: TGCAGTGCTAGGGGTGTAAGTGGTGAAAAACTGTTTTTT

clone size: many
D gene: NA
V gene: TRBV28
J gene: TRBJ1-2
CDR3 length: 14
CDR3 protein: CAISGPQGSYGYTF
CDR3 DNA: TGTGCCATCTCGGGACCACAAGGTAGCTATGGCTACACCTTC

clone size: many
D gene: NA
V gene: TRBV11-1
J gene: TRBJ2-2
CDR3 length: 16
CDR3 protein: CASSSFSGDNTGELFF
CDR3 DNA: TGTGCCAGCAGCTCGTTTTCGGGGGATAACACCGGGGAGCTGTTTTTT

clone size: many
D gene: TRBD1
V gene: TRBV11-2
J gene: TRBJ2-3
CDR3 length: 15
CDR3 protein: CASSLVGTATDTQYF
CDR3 DNA: TGTGCCAGCAGCTTAGTTGGGACAGCCACAGATACGCAGTATTTT

clone size: few
D gene: TRBD2
V gene: TRBV4-2
J gene: TRBJ2-5
CDR3 length: 15
CDR3 protein: CASSQQRGGQETQYF
CDR3 DNA: TGTGCCAGCAGCCAACAGCGGGGGGGTCAAGAGACCCAGTACTTC

clone size: many
D gene: TRBD1
V gene: TRBV18
J gene: TRBJ1-5
CDR3 length: 16
CDR3 protein: CASSEQGAVSNQPQHF
CDR3 DNA: TGTGCCAGCTCAGAACAGGGGGCAGTTAGCAATCAGCCCCAGCATTTT

clone size: many
D gene: TRBD1
V gene: TRBV5-6
J gene: TRBJ2-7
CDR3 length: 13
CDR3 protein: CASSRTGVDEQYF
CDR3 DNA: TGTGCCAGCAGCCGGACAGGGGTCGACGAGCAGTACTTC

clone size: many
D gene: TRBD1
V gene: TRBV20-1
J gene: TRBJ2-5
CDR3 length: 14
CDR3 protein: CSAERTGGGETQYF
CDR3 DNA: TGCAGTGCCGAACGGACAGGGGGCGGTGAGACCCAGTACTTC

clone size: NA
D gene: NA
V gene: TRBV10-3
J gene: TRBJ1-5
CDR3 length: 13
CDR3 protein: CAIQEHINQPQHF
CDR3 DNA: TGTGCCATACAGGAGCATATCAATCAGCCCCAGCATTTT

clone size: many
D gene: TRBD1
V gene: TRBV13
J gene: TRBJ2-1
CDR3 length: 15
CDR3 protein: CASSLLRDRGHEQFF
CDR3 DNA: TGTGCCAGCAGCTTACTCCGGGACAGGGGGCATGAGCAGTTCTTC

clone size: once
D gene: TRBD2
V gene: TRBV15
J gene: TRBJ2-1
CDR3 length: 16
CDR3 protein: CATSRAPGLGFHEQFF
CDR3 DNA: TGTGCCACCAGCAGAGCACCGGGACTAGGGTTCCATGAGCAGTTCTTC

clone size: many
D gene: NA
V gene: TRBV3-1
J gene: TRBJ1-5
CDR3 length: 15
CDR3 protein: CASSQGPDSNQPQHF
CDR3 DNA: TGTGCCAGCAGCCAAGGTCCAGATAGCAATCAGCCCCAGCATTTT

clone size: many
D gene: TRBD2
V gene: TRBV5-1
J gene: TRBJ2-1
CDR3 length: 16
CDR3 protein: CASSQGTSGRVDEQFF
CDR3 DNA: TGCGCCAGCAGCCAAGGGACTAGCGGGAGGGTCGATGAGCAGTTCTTC

clone size: many
D gene: TRBD2
V gene: TRBV5-5
J gene: TRBJ2-1
CDR3 length: 22
CDR3 protein: CASRAFPAVGRTSGGTYNEQFF
CDR3 DNA: TGTGCCAGCAGAGCTTTCCCTGCCGTTGGGCGGACTAGCGGGGGGACTTACAATGAGCAGTTCTTC

clone size: many
D gene: NA
V gene: TRBV4-1
J gene: TRBJ1-2
CDR3 length: 17
CDR3 protein: CASSQALGASIFYGYTF
CDR3 DNA: TGCGCCAGCAGCCAAGCCCTGGGGGCCAGTATCTTCTATGGCTACACCTTC

clone size: NA
D gene: NA
V gene: TRBV18
J gene: TRBJ2-2
CDR3 length: 21
CDR3 protein: CASSPRPLRDNPFVHTGELFF
CDR3 DNA: TGTGCCAGCTCACCTCGTCCTCTTCGGGACAACCCCTTCGTGCACACCGGGGAGCTGTTTTTT

clone size: many
D gene: NA
V gene: TRBV5-1
J gene: TRBJ2-1
CDR3 length: 15
CDR3 protein: CASSLGGVMYNEQFF
CDR3 DNA: TGCGCCAGCAGCTTGGGGGGGGTTATGTACAATGAGCAGTTCTTC

clone size: many
D gene: TRBD2
V gene: TRBV3-1
J gene: TRBJ2-5
CDR3 length: 14
CDR3 protein: CASSQVRGGETQYF
CDR3 DNA: TGTGCCAGCAGCCAAGTGCGGGGGGGGGAGACCCAGTACTTC

clone size: NA
D gene: TRBD2
V gene: TRBV9
J gene: TRBJ2-1
CDR3 length: 14
CDR3 protein: CASSNPGLDAGPFF
CDR3 DNA: TGTGCCAGCAGCAACCCGGGACTAGATGCCGGCCCGTTCTTC

clone size: many
D gene: NA
V gene: TRBV29-1
J gene: TRBJ2-5
CDR3 length: 15
CDR3 protein: CSVEPSRGREETQYF
CDR3 DNA: TGCAGCGTTGAGCCCTCACGGGGGCGCGAAGAGACCCAGTACTTC

clone size: many
D gene: TRBD1
V gene: TRBV6-1
J gene: TRBJ2-1
CDR3 length: 17
CDR3 protein: CASSRRTGGGSYNEQFF
CDR3 DNA: TGTGCCAGCAGTCGAAGGACAGGGGGTGGGTCCTACAATGAGCAGTTCTTC

clone size: NA
D gene: NA
V gene: TRBV6-1
J gene: TRBJ1-5
CDR3 length: 14
CDR3 protein: CASSPTGAPQPQHF
CDR3 DNA: TGTGCCAGCAGTCCGACAGGCGCTCCTCAGCCCCAGCATTTT

clone size: many
D gene: NA
V gene: TRBV7-9
J gene: TRBJ2-7
CDR3 length: 17
CDR3 protein: CASSFMSPQGRNYEQYF
CDR3 DNA: TGTGCCAGCAGCTTTATGAGTCCCCAGGGGCGAAACTACGAGCAGTACTTC

clone size: many
D gene: TRBD2
V gene: TRBV29-1
J gene: TRBJ2-7
CDR3 length: 15
CDR3 protein: CSVLVAGGPTYEQYF
CDR3 DNA: TGCAGCGTTCTGGTAGCGGGGGGCCCAACCTACGAGCAGTACTTC

clone size: many
D gene: NA
V gene: TRBV9
J gene: TRBJ2-5
CDR3 length: 15
CDR3 protein: CASSVSPALAETQYF
CDR3 DNA: TGTGCCAGCAGCGTATCCCCCGCGTTGGCGGAGACCCAGTACTTC

clone size: many
D gene: NA
V gene: TRBV6-1
J gene: TRBJ2-7
CDR3 length: 13
CDR3 protein: CASSERVSYEQYF
CDR3 DNA: TGTGCCAGCAGTGAGAGGGTCTCCTACGAGCAGTACTTC

clone size: NA
D gene: NA
V gene: TRBV19
J gene: TRBJ2-1
CDR3 length: 12
CDR3 protein: CASGQWYNEQFF
CDR3 DNA: TGTGCCAGCGGACAGTGGTACAATGAGCAGTTCTTC

clone size: NA
D gene: NA
V gene: TRBV10-1
J gene: TRBJ2-4
CDR3 length: 15
CDR3 protein: CASSESRYPRNIQYF
CDR3 DNA: TGCGCCAGCAGTGAGTCGCGATACCCAAGGAACATTCAGTACTTC

clone size: many
D gene: NA
V gene: TRBV11-2
J gene: TRBJ1-2
CDR3 length: 13
CDR3 protein: CASSPRTGLDYTF
CDR3 DNA: TGTGCCAGCAGCCCACGGACGGGGCTGGACTACACCTTC

clone size: many
D gene: NA
V gene: TRBV30
J gene: TRBJ1-2
CDR3 length: 16
CDR3 protein: CAWSVRSRQAGGGYTF
CDR3 DNA: TGTGCCTGGAGTGTACGATCGCGACAGGCGGGCGGTGGCTACACCTTC